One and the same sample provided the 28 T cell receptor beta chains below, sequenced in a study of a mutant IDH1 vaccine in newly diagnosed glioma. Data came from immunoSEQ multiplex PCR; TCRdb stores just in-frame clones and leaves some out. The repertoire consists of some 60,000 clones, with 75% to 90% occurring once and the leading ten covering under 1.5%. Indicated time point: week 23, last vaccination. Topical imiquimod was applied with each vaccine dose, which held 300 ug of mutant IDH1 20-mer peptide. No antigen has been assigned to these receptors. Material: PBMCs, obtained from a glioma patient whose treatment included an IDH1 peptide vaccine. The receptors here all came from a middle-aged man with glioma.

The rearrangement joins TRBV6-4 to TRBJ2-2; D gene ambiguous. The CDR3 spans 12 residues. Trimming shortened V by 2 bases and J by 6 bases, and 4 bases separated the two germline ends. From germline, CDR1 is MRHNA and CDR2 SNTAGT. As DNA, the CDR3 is TGTGCCAGCAGTGACCTGTCCGGGGAGCTGTTTTTT. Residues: CASSDLSGELFF.

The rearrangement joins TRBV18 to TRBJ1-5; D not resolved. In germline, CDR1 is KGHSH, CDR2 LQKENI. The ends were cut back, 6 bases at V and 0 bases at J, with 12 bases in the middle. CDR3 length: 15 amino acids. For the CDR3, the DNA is TGTGCCAGCTCGGTCGGACTCCTTAGCAATCAGCCCCAGCATTTT. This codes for CASSVGLLSNQPQHF.

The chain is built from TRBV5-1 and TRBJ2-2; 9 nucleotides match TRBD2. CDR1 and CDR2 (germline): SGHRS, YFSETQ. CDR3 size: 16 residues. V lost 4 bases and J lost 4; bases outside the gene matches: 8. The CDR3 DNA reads TGCGCCAGCAGCCCTGGGACTAGCCTTAGCACCGGGGAGCTGTTTTTT. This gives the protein CASSPGTSLSTGELFF.

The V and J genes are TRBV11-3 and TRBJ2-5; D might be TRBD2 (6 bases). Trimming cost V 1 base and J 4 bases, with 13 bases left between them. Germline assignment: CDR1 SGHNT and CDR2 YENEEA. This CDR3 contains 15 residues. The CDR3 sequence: CASSLAGRGSETQYF. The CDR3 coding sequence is TGTGCCAGCAGCTTAGCCGGGAGAGGTTCAGAGACCCAGTACTTC. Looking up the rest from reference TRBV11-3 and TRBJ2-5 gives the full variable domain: EAGVVQSPRYKIIEKKQPVAFWCNPISGHNTLYWYLQNLGQGPELLIRYENEEAVDDSQLPKDRFSAERLKGVDSTLKIQPAELGDSAVYLCASSLAGRGSETQYFGPGTRLLVL.

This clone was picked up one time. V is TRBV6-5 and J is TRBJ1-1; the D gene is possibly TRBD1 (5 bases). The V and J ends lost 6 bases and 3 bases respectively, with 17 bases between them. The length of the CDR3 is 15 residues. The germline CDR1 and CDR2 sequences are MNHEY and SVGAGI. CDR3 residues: CASRPMIAGDTEAFF. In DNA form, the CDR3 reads TGTGCCAGCAGACCCATGATTGCGGGGGACACTGAAGCTTTCTTT.

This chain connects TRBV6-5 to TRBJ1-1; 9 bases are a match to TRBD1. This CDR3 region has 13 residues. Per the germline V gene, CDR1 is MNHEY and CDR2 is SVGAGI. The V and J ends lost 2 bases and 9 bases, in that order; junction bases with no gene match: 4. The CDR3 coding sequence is TGTGCCAGCAGTTACCGGGACAGGGACCAAGCTTTCTTT. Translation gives CASSYRDRDQAFF.

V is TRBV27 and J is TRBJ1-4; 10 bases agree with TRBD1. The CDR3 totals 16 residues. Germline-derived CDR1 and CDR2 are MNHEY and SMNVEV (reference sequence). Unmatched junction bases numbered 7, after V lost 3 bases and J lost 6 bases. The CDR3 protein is CASSLDSGTGDEKLFF. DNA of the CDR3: TGTGCCAGCAGTTTGGACTCAGGGACAGGGGATGAAAAACTGTTTTTT.

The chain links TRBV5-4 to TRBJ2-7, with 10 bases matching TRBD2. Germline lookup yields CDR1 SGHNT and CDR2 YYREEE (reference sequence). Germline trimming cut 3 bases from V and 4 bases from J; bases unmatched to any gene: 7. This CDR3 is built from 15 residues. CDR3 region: CASSSAGGPGYEQYF. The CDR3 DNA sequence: TGTGCCAGCAGCTCAGCGGGAGGGCCTGGGTACGAGCAGTACTTC.

The CDR3 loop reads CASSSQGIEQFF. In DNA form, the CDR3 reads TGTGCCAGCAGCTCACAGGGCATTGAGCAGTTCTTC. The chain has TRBV11-3 and TRBJ2-1; possibly TRBD1 for D (6 bases). The germline CDR1 and CDR2 sequences are SGHNT and YENEEA. CDR3 length: 12 amino acids. With 4 bases removed from V and 9 bases from J, the gap between germline ends came to 10 bases.

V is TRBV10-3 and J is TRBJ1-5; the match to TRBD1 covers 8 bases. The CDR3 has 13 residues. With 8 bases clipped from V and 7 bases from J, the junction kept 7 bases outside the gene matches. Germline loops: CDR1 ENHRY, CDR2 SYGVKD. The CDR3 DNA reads TGTGCCATCCAGGACAGGGTAGGCCAGCCCCAGCATTTT. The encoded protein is CAIQDRVGQPQHF.

CDR3 sequence reads: CASSLVLGETQYF. The CDR3 nucleotides are TGTGCCAGCAGCTTAGTTCTGGGGGAGACCCAGTACTTC. This chain joins TRBV7-2 and TRBJ2-5; no clear D gene. The CDR3 has 13 amino acids. The V and J ends lost 1 base and 5 bases respectively, with 8 bases between them. The V gene's germline CDR1 is SGHTA and CDR2 FQGNSA.

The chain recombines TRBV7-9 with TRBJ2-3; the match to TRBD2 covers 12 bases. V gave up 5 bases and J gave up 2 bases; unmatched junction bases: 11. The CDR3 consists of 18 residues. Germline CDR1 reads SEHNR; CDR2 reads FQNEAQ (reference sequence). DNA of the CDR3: TGTGCCAGCAGCCTGCCCCCACGACTAGCGGGGGTCACAGATACGCAGTATTTT. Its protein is CASSLPPRLAGVTDTQYF.

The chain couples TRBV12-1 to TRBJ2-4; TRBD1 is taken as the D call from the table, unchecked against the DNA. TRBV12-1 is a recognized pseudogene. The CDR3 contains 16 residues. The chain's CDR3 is CASSSQGRTSENIQYF. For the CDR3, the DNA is TGTGCCAGCAGCTCCCAGGGGCGGACCAGCGAAAACATTCAGTACTTC.

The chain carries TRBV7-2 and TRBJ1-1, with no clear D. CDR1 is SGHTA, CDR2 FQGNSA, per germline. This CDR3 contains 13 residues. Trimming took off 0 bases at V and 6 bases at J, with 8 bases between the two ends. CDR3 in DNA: TGTGCCAGCAGCTTAGCGTGGCAGTCTGAAGCTTTCTTT. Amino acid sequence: CASSLAWQSEAFF.

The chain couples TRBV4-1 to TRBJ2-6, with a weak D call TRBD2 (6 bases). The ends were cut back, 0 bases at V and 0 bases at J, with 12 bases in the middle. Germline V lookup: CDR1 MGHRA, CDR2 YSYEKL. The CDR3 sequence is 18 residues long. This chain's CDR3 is CASSQDRREYSGANVLTF. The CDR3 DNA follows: TGCGCCAGCAGCCAAGATAGACGGGAGTACTCTGGGGCCAACGTCCTGACTTTC.

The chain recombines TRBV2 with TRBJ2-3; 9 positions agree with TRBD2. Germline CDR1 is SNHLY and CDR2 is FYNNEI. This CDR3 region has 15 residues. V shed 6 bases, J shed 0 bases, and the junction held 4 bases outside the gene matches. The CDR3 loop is CASSVSGRSTDTQYF. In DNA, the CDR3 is TGTGCCAGCAGCGTTAGCGGGAGAAGCACAGATACGCAGTATTTT.

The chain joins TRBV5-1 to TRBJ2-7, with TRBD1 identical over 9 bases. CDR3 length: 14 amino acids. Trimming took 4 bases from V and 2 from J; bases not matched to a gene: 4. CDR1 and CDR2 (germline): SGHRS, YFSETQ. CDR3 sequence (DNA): TGCGCCAGCAGCGGACGACAGGGGGCCTACGAGCAGTACTTC. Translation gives CASSGRQGAYEQYF.

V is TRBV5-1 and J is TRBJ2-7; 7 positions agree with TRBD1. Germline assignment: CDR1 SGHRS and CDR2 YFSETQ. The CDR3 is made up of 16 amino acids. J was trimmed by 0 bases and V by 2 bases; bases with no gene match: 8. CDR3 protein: CASSLLTGSPSYEQYF. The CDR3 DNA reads TGCGCCAGCAGCTTATTGACAGGGTCACCCTCCTACGAGCAGTACTTC.

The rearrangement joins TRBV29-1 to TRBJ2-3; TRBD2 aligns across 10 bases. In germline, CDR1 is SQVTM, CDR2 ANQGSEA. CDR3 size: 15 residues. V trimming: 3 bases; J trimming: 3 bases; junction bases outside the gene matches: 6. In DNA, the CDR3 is TGCAGCGTTGAGGCTAGCGGGAGTGTGACAGATACGCAGTATTTT. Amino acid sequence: CSVEASGSVTDTQYF.

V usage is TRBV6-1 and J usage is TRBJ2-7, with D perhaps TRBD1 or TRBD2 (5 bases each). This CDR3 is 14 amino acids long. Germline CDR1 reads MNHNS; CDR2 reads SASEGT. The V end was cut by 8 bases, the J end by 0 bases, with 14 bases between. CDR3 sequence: CASSGTASSYEQYF. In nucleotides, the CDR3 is TGTGCCAGCTCCGGGACGGCGAGCTCCTACGAGCAGTACTTC.

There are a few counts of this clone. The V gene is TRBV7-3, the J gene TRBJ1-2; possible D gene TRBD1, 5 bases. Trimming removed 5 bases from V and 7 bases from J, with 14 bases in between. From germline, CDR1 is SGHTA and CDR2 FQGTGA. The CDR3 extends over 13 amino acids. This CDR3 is CASSQRGGGGYTF. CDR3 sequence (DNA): TGTGCCAGCAGCCAACGGGGCGGTGGTGGCTACACCTTC.

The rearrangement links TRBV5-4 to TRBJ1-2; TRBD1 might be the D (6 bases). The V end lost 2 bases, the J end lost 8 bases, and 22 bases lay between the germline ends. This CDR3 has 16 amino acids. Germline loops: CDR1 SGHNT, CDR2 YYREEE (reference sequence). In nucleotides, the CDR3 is TGTGCCAGCAGCTTTGGTCTGCGAGGGGGGACGGGAGGCTACACCTTC. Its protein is CASSFGLRGGTGGYTF.

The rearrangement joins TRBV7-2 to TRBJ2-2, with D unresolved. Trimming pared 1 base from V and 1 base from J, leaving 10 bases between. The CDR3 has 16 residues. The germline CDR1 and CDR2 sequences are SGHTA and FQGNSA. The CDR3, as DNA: TGTGCCAGCAGCTTAGATTCCAAAATGAACACCGGGGAGCTGTTTTTT. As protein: CASSLDSKMNTGELFF.

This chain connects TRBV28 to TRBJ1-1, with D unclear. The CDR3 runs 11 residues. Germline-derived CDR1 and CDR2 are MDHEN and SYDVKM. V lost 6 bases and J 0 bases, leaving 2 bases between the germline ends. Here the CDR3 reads CASRLNTEAFF. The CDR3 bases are TGTGCCAGCAGATTGAACACTGAAGCTTTCTTT.

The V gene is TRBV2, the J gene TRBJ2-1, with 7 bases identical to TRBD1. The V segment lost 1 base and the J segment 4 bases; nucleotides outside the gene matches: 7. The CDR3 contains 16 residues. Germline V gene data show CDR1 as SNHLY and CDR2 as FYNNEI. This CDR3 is CASSEGRGGEYNEQFF. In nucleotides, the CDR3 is TGTGCCAGCAGTGAAGGTCGAGGGGGCGAATACAATGAGCAGTTCTTC.

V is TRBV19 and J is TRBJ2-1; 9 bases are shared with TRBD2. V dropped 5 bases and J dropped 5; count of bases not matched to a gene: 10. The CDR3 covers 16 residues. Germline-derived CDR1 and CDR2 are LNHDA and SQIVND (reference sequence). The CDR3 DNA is TGTGCCAGTAGTCGAAATGCGGGAGGGCTAGACAATGAGCAGTTCTTC. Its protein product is CASSRNAGGLDNEQFF.

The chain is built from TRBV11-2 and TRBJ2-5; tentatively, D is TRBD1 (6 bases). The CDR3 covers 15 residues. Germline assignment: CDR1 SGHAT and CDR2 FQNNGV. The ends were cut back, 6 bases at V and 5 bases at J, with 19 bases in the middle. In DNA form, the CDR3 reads TGTGCCAGCAGATCGAGGGCCAGGGGCGCTGAGACCCAGTACTTC. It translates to CASRSRARGAETQYF.

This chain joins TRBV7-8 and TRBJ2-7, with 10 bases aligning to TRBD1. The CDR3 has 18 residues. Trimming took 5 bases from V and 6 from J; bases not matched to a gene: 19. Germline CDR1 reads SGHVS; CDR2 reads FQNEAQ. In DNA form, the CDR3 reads TGTGCCAGCAGCCCCTCCGGGACAGGGGCTGCTACTACGCGCGAGCAGTACTTC. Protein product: CASSPSGTGAATTREQYF.